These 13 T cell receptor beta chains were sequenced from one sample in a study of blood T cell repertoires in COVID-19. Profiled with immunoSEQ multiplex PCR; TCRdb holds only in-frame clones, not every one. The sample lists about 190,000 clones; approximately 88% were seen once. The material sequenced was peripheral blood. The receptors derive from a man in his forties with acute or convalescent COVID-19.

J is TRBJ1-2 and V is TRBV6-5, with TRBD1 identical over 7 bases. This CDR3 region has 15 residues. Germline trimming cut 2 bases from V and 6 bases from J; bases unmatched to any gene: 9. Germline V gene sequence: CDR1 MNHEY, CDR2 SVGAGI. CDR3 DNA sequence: TGTGCCAGCAGTTACCAGCAGGGGGGCCTAAATGGCTACACCTTC. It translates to CASSYQQGGLNGYTF.

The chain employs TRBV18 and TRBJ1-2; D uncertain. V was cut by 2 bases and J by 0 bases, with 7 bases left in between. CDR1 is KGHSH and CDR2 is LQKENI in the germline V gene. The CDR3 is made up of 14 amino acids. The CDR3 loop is CASSPENTNYGYTF. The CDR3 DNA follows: TGTGCCAGCTCACCAGAGAATACTAACTATGGCTACACCTTC.

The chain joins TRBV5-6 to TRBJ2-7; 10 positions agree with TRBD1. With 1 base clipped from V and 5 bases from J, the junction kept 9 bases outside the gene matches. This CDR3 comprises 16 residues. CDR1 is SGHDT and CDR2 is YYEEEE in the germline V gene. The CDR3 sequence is CASSLRRTGGTDEQYF. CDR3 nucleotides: TGTGCCAGCAGCTTGCGGAGGACAGGGGGGACGGACGAGCAGTACTTC.

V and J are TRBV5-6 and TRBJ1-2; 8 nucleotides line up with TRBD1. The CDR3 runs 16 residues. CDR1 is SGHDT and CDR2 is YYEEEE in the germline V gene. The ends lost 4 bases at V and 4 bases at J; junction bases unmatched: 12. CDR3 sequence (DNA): TGTGCCAGCAGCCTAGGAAGGGCAGGGGGCTCCTATGGCTACACCTTC. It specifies CASSLGRAGGSYGYTF.

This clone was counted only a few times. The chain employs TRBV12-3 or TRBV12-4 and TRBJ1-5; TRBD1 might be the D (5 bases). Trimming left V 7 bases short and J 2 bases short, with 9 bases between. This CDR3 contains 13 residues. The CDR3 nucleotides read TGTGCCAGCAATGAACAGGGCAATCAGCCCCAGCATTTT. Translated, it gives CASNEQGNQPQHF.

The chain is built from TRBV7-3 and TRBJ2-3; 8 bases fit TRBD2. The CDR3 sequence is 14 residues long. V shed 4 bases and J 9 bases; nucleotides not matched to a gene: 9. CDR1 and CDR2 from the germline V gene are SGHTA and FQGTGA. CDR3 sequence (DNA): TGTGCCAGCAGCTCTTCCGGGGGGGCAGGGACGCAGTATTTT. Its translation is CASSSSGGAGTQYF.

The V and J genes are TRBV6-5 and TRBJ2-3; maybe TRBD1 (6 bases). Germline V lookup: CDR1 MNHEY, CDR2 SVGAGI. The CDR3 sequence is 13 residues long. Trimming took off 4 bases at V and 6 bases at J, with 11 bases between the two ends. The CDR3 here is CASSSQGQDTQYF. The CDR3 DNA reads TGTGCCAGCAGTTCACAGGGCCAGGATACGCAGTATTTT.

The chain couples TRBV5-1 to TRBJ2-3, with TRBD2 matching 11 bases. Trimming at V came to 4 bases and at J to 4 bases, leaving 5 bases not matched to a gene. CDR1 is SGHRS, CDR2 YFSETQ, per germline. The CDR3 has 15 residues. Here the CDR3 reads CASSRSGGAADTQYF. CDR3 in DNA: TGCGCCAGCAGCCGTAGCGGGGGGGCCGCAGATACGCAGTATTTT.

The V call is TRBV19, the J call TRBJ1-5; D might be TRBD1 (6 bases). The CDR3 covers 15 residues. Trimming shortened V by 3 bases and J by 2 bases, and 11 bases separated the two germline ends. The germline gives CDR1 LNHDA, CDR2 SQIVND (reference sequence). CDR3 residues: CASSMVRTGNQPQHF. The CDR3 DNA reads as TGTGCCAGTAGTATGGTCCGGACAGGCAATCAGCCCCAGCATTTT. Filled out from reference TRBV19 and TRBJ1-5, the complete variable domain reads DGGITQSPKYLFRKEGQNVTLSCEQNLNHDAMYWYRQDPGQGLRLIYYSQIVNDFQKGDIAEGYSVSREKKESFPLTVTSAQKNPTAFYLCASSMVRTGNQPQHFGDGTRLSIL.

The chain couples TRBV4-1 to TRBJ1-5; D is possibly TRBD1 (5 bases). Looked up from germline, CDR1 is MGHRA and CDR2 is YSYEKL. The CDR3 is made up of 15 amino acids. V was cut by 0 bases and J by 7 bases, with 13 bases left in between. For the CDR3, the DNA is TGCGCCAGCAGCCAAGATATGGGAGGGGTCCAGCCCCAGCATTTT. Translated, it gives CASSQDMGGVQPQHF.

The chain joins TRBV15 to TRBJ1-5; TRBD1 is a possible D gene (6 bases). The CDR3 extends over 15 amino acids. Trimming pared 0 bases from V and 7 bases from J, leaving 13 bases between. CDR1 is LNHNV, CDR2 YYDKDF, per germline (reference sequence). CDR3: CATSRDKGGGQPQHF. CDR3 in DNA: TGTGCCACCAGCAGAGATAAAGGGGGGGGACAGCCCCAGCATTTT.

The CDR3: CASTRGEIYYEQYF. CDR3 coding DNA: TGTGCCAGCACCAGGGGGGAGATATACTACGAGCAGTACTTC. J is TRBJ2-7 and V is TRBV2; TRBD1 is a possible D gene (7 bases). Deletions cut 7 bases from V and 3 bases from J, with 16 bases between. Germline-derived CDR1 and CDR2 are SNHLY and FYNNEI. The CDR3 has 14 residues.

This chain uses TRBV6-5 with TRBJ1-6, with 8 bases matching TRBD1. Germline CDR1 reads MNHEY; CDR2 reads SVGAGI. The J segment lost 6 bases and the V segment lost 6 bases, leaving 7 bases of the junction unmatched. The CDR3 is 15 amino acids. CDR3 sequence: CASRQGGRGNSPLHF. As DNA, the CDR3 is TGTGCCAGCAGACAGGGGGGACGCGGTAATTCACCCCTCCACTTT.